This TCR beta chain was retrieved from a study of blood T cells in healthy people across ages. No fewer than 6 million PBMCs went into each sample. Primers used in a second PCR of roughly 6 to 11 cycles were a sample-barcoded 5' primer and a J-beta primer mix. Using its own MiXCR run on the 5' RACE reads, TCRdb lists one record per CDR3 protein. The profile shows around 1,500,000 distinct CDR3 sequences, approximately 40% of them singletons. V gave up 2 bases and J gave up 0 bases, with 20 bases separating them. Germline CDR1 and CDR2: SGHRS and YFSETQ. The CDR3 is 18 residues long. The receptor was isolated from a woman between 18 and 30 years old in good health. The sequenced sample consisted of blood. The genes are TRBV5-1 and TRBJ1-1; D is perhaps TRBD1 (6 bases). DNA of the CDR3: TGCGCCAGCAGCTTCAAGCCGGGACATACATCCGTGAACACTGAAGCTTTCTTT. It codes for CASSFKPGHTSVNTEAFF.